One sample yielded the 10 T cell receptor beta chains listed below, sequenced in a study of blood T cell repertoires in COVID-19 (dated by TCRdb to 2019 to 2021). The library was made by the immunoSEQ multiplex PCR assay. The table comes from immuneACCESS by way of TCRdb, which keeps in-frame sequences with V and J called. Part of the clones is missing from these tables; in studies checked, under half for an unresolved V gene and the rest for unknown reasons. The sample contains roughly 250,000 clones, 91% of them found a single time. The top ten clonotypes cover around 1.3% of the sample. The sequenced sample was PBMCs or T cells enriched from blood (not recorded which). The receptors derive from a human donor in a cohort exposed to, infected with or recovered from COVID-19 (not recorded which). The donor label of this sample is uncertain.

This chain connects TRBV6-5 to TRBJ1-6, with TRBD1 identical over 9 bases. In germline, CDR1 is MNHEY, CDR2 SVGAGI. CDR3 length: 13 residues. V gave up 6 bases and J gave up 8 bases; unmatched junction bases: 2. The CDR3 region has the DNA TGTGCCAGCAGGGGGACAGGGTATTCACCCCTCCACTTT. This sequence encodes CASRGTGYSPLHF.

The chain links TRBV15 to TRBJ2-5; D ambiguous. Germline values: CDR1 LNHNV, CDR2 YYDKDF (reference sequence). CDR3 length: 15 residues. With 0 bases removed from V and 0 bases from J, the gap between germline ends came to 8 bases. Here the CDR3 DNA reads TGTGCCACCAGCAGAGATACCGGGTACCAAGAGACCCAGTACTTC. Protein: CATSRDTGYQETQYF.

CDR3 region: CASSGRDFDQETQYF. The DNA of the CDR3 is TGTGCCAGCAGCGGCCGGGACTTCGACCAAGAGACCCAGTACTTC. This chain uses TRBV9 with TRBJ2-5; D perhaps matches TRBD2 (6 bases). The CDR3 spans 15 residues. The germline CDR1 and CDR2 sequences are SGDLS and YYNGEE. With 3 bases removed from V and 0 bases from J, the gap between germline ends came to 12 bases.

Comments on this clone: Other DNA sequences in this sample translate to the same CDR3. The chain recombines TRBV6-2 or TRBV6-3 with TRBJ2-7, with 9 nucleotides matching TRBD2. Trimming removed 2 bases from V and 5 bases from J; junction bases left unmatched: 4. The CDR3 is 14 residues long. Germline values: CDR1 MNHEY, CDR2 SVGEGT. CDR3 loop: CASSYGGGADEQYF. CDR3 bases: TGTGCCAGCAGTTACGGCGGGGGGGCGGACGAGCAGTACTTC.

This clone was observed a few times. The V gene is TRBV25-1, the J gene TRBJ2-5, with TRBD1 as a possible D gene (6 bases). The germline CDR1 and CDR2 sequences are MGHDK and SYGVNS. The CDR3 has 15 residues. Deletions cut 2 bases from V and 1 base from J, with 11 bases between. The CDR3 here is CASSEETGSQETQYF. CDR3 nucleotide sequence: TGTGCCAGCAGTGAAGAAACAGGGTCCCAAGAGACCCAGTACTTC.

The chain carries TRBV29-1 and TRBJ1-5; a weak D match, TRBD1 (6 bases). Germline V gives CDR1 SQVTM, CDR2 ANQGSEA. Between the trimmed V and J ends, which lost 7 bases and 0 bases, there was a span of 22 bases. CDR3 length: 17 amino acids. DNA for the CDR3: TGCAGCGGGCCGAGGGGGTGGCCCCCATATAGCAATCAGCCCCAGCATTTT. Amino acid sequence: CSGPRGWPPYSNQPQHF.

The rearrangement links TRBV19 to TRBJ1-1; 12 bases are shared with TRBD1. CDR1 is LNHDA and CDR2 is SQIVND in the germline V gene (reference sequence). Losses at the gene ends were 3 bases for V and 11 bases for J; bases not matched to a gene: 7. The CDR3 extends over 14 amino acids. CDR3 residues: CASSIAGTGGRAFF. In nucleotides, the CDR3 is TGTGCCAGTAGTATCGCAGGGACAGGGGGCCGGGCTTTCTTT.

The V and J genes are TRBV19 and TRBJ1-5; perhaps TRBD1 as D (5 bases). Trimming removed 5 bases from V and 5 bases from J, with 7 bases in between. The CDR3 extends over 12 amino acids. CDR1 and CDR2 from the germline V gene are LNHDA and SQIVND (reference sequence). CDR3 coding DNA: TGTGCCAGTAGTGACAGAGATCAGCCCCAGCATTTT. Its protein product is CASSDRDQPQHF.

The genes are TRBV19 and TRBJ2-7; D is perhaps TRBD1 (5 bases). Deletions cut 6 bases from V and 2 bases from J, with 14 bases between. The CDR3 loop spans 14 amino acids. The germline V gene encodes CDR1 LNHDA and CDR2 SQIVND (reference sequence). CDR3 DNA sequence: TGTGCCAGTAGAGGGGCCTCCTACCCCTACGAGCAGTACTTC. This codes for CASRGASYPYEQYF. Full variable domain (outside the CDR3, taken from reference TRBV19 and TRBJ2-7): DGGITQSPKYLFRKEGQNVTLSCEQNLNHDAMYWYRQDPGQGLRLIYYSQIVNDFQKGDIAEGYSVSREKKESFPLTVTSAQKNPTAFYLCASRGASYPYEQYFGPGTRLTVT.

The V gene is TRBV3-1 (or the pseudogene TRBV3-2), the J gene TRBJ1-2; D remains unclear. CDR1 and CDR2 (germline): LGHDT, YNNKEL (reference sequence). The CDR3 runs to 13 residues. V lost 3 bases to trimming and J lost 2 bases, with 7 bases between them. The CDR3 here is CASSHVANYGYTF. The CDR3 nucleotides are TGTGCCAGCAGCCACGTAGCGAACTATGGCTACACCTTC.